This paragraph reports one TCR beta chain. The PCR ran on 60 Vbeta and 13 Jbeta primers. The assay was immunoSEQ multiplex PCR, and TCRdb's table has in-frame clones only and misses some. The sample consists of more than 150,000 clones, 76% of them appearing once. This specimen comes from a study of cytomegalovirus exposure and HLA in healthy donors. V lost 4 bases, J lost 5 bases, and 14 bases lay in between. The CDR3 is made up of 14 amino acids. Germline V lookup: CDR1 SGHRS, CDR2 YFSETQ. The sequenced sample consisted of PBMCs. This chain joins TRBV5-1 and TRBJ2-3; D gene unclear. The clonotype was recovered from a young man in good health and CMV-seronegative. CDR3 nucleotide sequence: TGCGCCAGCAGCCTACTTTCATTTGGAGATACGCAGTATTTT. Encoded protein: CASSLLSFGDTQYF.